Below are 29 T cell receptor beta chains sequenced from a single sample in a study of T cell responses to AZD1222 COVID-19 vaccine. Measured with immunoSEQ multiplex PCR; TCRdb has only the in-frame clones, and not every one. The data hold 35,000 to 45,000 clones, with 80% observed a single time. Sequencing used peripheral blood, obtained on day 0 of AZD1222 vaccination. The receptors here all came from an adult in good health.

The chain uses TRBV6-5 and TRBJ2-5, with 10 bases fitting TRBD2. Germline loops: CDR1 MNHEY, CDR2 SVGAGI. This CDR3 comprises 13 residues. Trimming took 9 bases from V and 2 from J; bases not matched to a gene: 3. CDR3 nucleotide sequence: TGTGCCAGTAAACTAGCGGGGCAAGAGACCCAGTACTTC. As protein: CASKLAGQETQYF.

This sequence joins TRBV2 and TRBJ2-3, with 8 bases lining up with TRBD2. CDR1 and CDR2 (germline): SNHLY, FYNNEI. CDR3 length equals 15 residues. V was clipped by 3 bases and J by 5 bases; unmatched bases: 7. DNA for the CDR3: TGTGCCAGCAGTGAGGGTAGCGGGGCGCTAGATACGCAGTATTTT. Translated, it gives CASSEGSGALDTQYF.

This chain connects TRBV7-2 to TRBJ1-1; D not resolved. The CDR3 totals 14 residues. Germline CDR1 is SGHTA and CDR2 is FQGNSA. The germline V and J ends were trimmed by 2 bases and 3 bases, with 10 bases remaining between them. CDR3 coding DNA: TGTGCCAGCAGCTTACGCAGTAAAGACACTGAAGCTTTCTTT. Translated, it gives CASSLRSKDTEAFF.

The V call is TRBV18, the J call TRBJ1-1; D remains ambiguous. Germline V gives CDR1 KGHSH, CDR2 LQKENI. V was pared by 4 bases and J by 0 bases, with 18 bases between. The CDR3 covers 17 residues. CDR3 DNA sequence: TGTGCCAGCTCACGAGATAGGGCCTCCCTCTTGAACACTGAAGCTTTCTTT. This gives the protein CASSRDRASLLNTEAFF.

The rearrangement joins TRBV28 to TRBJ1-1, with D unresolved. Germline CDR1 MDHEN, CDR2 SYDVKM. Trimming left V 6 bases short and J 1 base short, with 12 bases between. There are 14 residues in the CDR3. The CDR3 protein is CASRPALGNTEAFF. The CDR3 DNA follows: TGTGCCAGCAGGCCCGCACTTGGGAACACTGAAGCTTTCTTT. The variable domain in full, completed from reference TRBV28 and TRBJ1-1, reads DVKVTQSSRYLVKRTGEKVFLECVQDMDHENMFWYRQDPGLGLRLIYFSYDVKMKEKGDIPEGYSVSREKKERFSLILESASTNQTSMYLCASRPALGNTEAFFGQGTRLTVV.

The CDR3 DNA sequence: TGCAGTGCTAGTCCCGGACAGAACAATGAGCAGTTCTTC. This translates into CSASPGQNNEQFF. The chain recombines TRBV20-1 with TRBJ2-1, with a weak D call TRBD1 (6 bases). The V and J ends lost 3 bases and 5 bases respectively, with 11 bases between them. Germline CDR1 reads DFQATT; CDR2 reads SNEGSKA (reference sequence). The CDR3 is 13 amino acids.

This chain links TRBV2 with TRBJ2-5; 10 bases match TRBD1. Germline V gene data show CDR1 as SNHLY and CDR2 as FYNNEI. V dropped 7 bases and J dropped 5; count of bases not matched to a gene: 7. The CDR3 has 14 residues. In DNA, the CDR3 is TGTGCCAGCACCAAAGACAGGGGGCGGGAGACCCAGTACTTC. Translated, it gives CASTKDRGRETQYF.

The chain uses TRBV7-8 and TRBJ1-3; D remains ambiguous. The V end was cut by 2 bases, the J end by 4 bases, with 6 bases between. Germline V gene lookup returns CDR1 SGHVS and CDR2 FQNEAQ. CDR3 length: 13 residues. The CDR3 sequence is CASSLPPGNTIYF. CDR3 bases: TGTGCCAGCAGCTTACCCCCCGGAAACACCATATATTTT.

V is TRBV15 and J is TRBJ1-2; no firm D call. Per germline, CDR1 LNHNV and CDR2 YYDKDF (reference sequence). The CDR3 covers 12 residues. V dropped 0 bases and J dropped 7 bases, with 6 bases sitting between them. The CDR3 DNA sequence: TGTGCCACCAGCAGAGATTCAGGTGGCTACACCTTC. It translates to CATSRDSGGYTF. Filled out from reference TRBV15 and TRBJ1-2, the complete variable domain reads DAMVIQNPRYQVTQFGKPVTLSCSQTLNHNVMYWYQQKSSQAPKLLFHYYDKDFNNEADTPDNFQSRRPNTSFCFLDIRSPGLGDTAMYLCATSRDSGGYTFGSGTRLTVV.

This chain uses TRBV28 with TRBJ1-5; a weak D match, TRBD1 (5 bases). The germline gives CDR1 MDHEN, CDR2 SYDVKM. The CDR3 sequence is 15 residues long. Trimming pared 3 bases from V and 6 bases from J, leaving 15 bases between. CDR3 DNA: TGTGCCAGCAGTTTGATCGGGGGGTGGGGTCAGCCCCAGCATTTT. Protein: CASSLIGGWGQPQHF.

CDR3 nucleotide sequence: TGTGCCAGCAGTTTAAGACAGGGGAACACTGAAGCTTTCTTT. This translates into CASSLRQGNTEAFF. This chain uses TRBV28 with TRBJ1-1, with TRBD1 matching over 7 bases. CDR3 size: 14 residues. Germline assignment: CDR1 MDHEN and CDR2 SYDVKM. V trimming: 2 bases; J trimming: 1 base; junction bases outside the gene matches: 1.

This clone was detected once. The rearrangement uses TRBV7-9 and TRBJ1-4, with D possibly matching TRBD1 (6 bases). The CDR3 sequence is 15 residues long. Trimming cost V 1 base and J 8 bases, with 14 bases left between them. In germline, CDR1 is SEHNR, CDR2 FQNEAQ (reference sequence). The CDR3 DNA sequence: TGTGCCAGCAGCTTAGGTGGGTCAGGGGACGAAAAACTGTTTTTT. Translating gives CASSLGGSGDEKLFF.

The chain employs TRBV5-1 and TRBJ2-1, with no clear D. V lost 0 bases, J lost 9 bases, and 13 bases lay in between. The germline CDR1 and CDR2 sequences are SGHRS and YFSETQ. The CDR3 runs 14 residues. CDR3 coding DNA: TGCGCCAGCAGCTTGGCAGAACTCCCGGGTGAGCAGTTCTTC. Translating gives CASSLAELPGEQFF.

V usage is TRBV6-1 and J usage is TRBJ2-1; 7 bases map to TRBD2. The ends lost 2 bases at V and 7 bases at J; junction bases unmatched: 5. CDR3 length equals 14 residues. From germline, CDR1 is MNHNS and CDR2 SASEGT. The CDR3 protein is CASSEKLGGNEQFF. Here the CDR3 DNA reads TGTGCCAGCAGTGAAAAGCTGGGGGGGAATGAGCAGTTCTTC.

The V gene is TRBV12-3 or TRBV12-4, the J gene TRBJ1-1; no definite D call. V lost 3 bases and J lost 4, with 9 bases in between. This CDR3 contains 13 residues. CDR3 sequence reads: CASSLEVSTEAFF. CDR3 in DNA: TGTGCCAGCAGTTTGGAGGTGAGCACTGAAGCTTTCTTT.

This chain uses TRBV5-1 with TRBJ2-2, with a possible D match to TRBD1 (5 bases). V was shortened by 4 bases and J by 1 base, with 14 bases between the two germline ends. The CDR3 spans 16 residues. The germline V gene encodes CDR1 SGHRS and CDR2 YFSETQ. CDR3 sequence reads: CASSNKAGLNTGELFF. DNA for the CDR3: TGCGCCAGCAGCAACAAAGCAGGGTTGAACACCGGGGAGCTGTTTTTT.

The chain joins TRBV7-6 to TRBJ1-1, with a possible D match to TRBD1 (6 bases). The CDR3 has 15 residues. V dropped 4 bases and J dropped 1 base, with 13 bases sitting between them. Per germline, CDR1 SGHVS and CDR2 FNYEAQ. Here the CDR3 reads CASSWSGDGNTEAFF. CDR3 nucleotides: TGTGCCAGCAGCTGGTCAGGGGATGGGAACACTGAAGCTTTCTTT.

This rearrangement joins TRBV12-3 or TRBV12-4 to TRBJ1-4; D not resolved. Trimming left V 5 bases short and J 12 bases short, with 13 bases between. CDR3 length: 12 residues. The CDR3 spells CASSLDPRQLFF. DNA of the CDR3: TGTGCCAGCAGTCTTGACCCCAGGCAACTGTTTTTT.

The chain joins TRBV3-1 (or the pseudogene TRBV3-2) to TRBJ1-2, with TRBD1 matching over 9 bases. Germline V gene lookup returns CDR1 LGHDT and CDR2 YNNKEL (reference sequence). Unmatched junction bases numbered 7, after V lost 3 bases and J lost 8 bases. The CDR3 length is 14 residues. CDR3 sequence: CASSHRDRAGGYTF. The CDR3 DNA follows: TGTGCCAGCAGCCACCGGGACAGGGCGGGGGGCTACACCTTC.

The chain employs TRBV19 and TRBJ1-6; TRBD1 matches 8 bases. CDR3 length: 13 residues. Per the germline V gene, CDR1 is LNHDA and CDR2 is SQIVND (reference sequence). J lost 13 bases, V lost 4 bases, and 6 bases had no gene match. CDR3 residues: CASSTGGDSPLHF. Written as DNA, the CDR3 is TGTGCCAGTAGTACAGGGGGCGACTCCCCCCTCCACTTT. The full variable domain, completed using reference TRBV19 and TRBJ1-6, is DGGITQSPKYLFRKEGQNVTLSCEQNLNHDAMYWYRQDPGQGLRLIYYSQIVNDFQKGDIAEGYSVSREKKESFPLTVTSAQKNPTAFYLCASSTGGDSPLHFGNGTRLTVT.

The chain uses TRBV11-2 and TRBJ2-5; D is ambiguous. Trimming cost V 2 bases and J 4 bases, with 14 bases left between them. Germline V CDR1 and CDR2: SGHAT, FQNNGV. The CDR3 spans 15 residues. CDR3 coding DNA: TGTGCCAGCAGCTTAACGACCCCGGGTGTAGAGACCCAGTACTTC. Translated: CASSLTTPGVETQYF.

The chain uses TRBV24-1 and TRBJ1-2, with no clear D. Trimming shortened V by 6 bases and J by 0 bases, and 7 bases separated the two germline ends. CDR1 and CDR2 from the germline V gene are KGHDR and SFDVKD. The CDR3 spans 13 residues. DNA for the CDR3: TGTGCCACCAGTTTCGAAGCTAACTATGGCTACACCTTC. Translating gives CATSFEANYGYTF.

This rearrangement joins TRBV28 to TRBJ2-7, with TRBD1 identical over 9 bases. The CDR3 is 15 residues long. Losses at the gene ends were 5 bases for V and 7 bases for J; bases not matched to a gene: 12. CDR1 MDHEN and CDR2 SYDVKM come from the germline V gene. The CDR3 region is CASSEPGQGPWEQYF. The CDR3 region has the DNA TGTGCCAGCAGTGAACCGGGACAGGGTCCCTGGGAGCAGTACTTC. The full variable domain, in which reference TRBV28 and TRBJ2-7 provide the parts outside the CDR3, is DVKVTQSSRYLVKRTGEKVFLECVQDMDHENMFWYRQDPGLGLRLIYFSYDVKMKEKGDIPEGYSVSREKKERFSLILESASTNQTSMYLCASSEPGQGPWEQYFGPGTRLTVT.

V is TRBV5-1 and J is TRBJ2-7; either TRBD1 or TRBD2 may supply D (5 bases each). Trimming cost V 4 bases and J 5 bases, with 16 bases left between them. The germline CDR1 and CDR2 sequences are SGHRS and YFSETQ. The CDR3 has 14 amino acids. As DNA, the CDR3 is TGCGCCAGCAGCCTGGGGGACCGGGGAAACGAGCAGTACTTC. This gives the protein CASSLGDRGNEQYF. Complete variable domain (other parts from reference TRBV5-1 and TRBJ2-7): KAGVTQTPRYLIKTRGQQVTLSCSPISGHRSVSWYQQTPGQGLQFLFEYFSETQRNKGNFPGRFSGRQFSNSRSEMNVSTLELGDSALYLCASSLGDRGNEQYFGPGTRLTVT.

The gene calls are TRBV7-9 and TRBJ2-5, with D perhaps TRBD1 (7 bases). V lost 5 bases and J 13 bases, leaving 14 bases between the germline ends. The CDR3 length is 11 residues. The germline V gene encodes CDR1 SEHNR and CDR2 FQNEAQ (reference sequence). CDR3: CASSAGQWRYF. DNA for the CDR3: TGTGCCAGCAGCGCGGGACAGTGGAGGTACTTC.

The CDR3, as DNA: TGTGCCAGCAGTTACGGCAGGGGCGATCAGCCCCAGCATTTT. It is translated as CASSYGRGDQPQHF. This chain joins TRBV6-5 and TRBJ1-5; D might be TRBD1 (6 bases). CDR3 length equals 14 residues. Trimming stripped 2 bases from V and 5 bases from J, with 10 bases between. Germline V gene lookup returns CDR1 MNHEY and CDR2 SVGAGI.

This chain uses TRBV2 with TRBJ2-5; D is perhaps TRBD1 or TRBD2 (5 bases each). The CDR3 totals 13 residues. The ends were cut back, 8 bases at V and 5 bases at J, with 15 bases in the middle. Germline CDR1 reads SNHLY; CDR2 reads FYNNEI. The CDR3 region is CASGGPFSETQYF. The CDR3 bases are TGTGCCAGCGGGGGACCGTTTTCGGAGACCCAGTACTTC. Supplemented by reference TRBV2 and TRBJ2-5, the full variable domain reads EPEVTQTPSHQVTQMGQEVILRCVPISNHLYFYWYRQILGQKVEFLVSFYNNEISEKSEIFDDQFSVERPDGSNFTLKIRSTKLEDSAMYFCASGGPFSETQYFGPGTRLLVL.

This clone occurred a few times. The chain is built from TRBV10-3 and TRBJ1-6; D is ambiguous. Germline loops: CDR1 ENHRY, CDR2 SYGVKD. There are 14 residues in the CDR3. V gave up 3 bases and J gave up 7 bases, with 10 bases separating them. The CDR3 DNA reads as TGTGCCATCAGTGACGGTCGGCCAAATTCACCCCTCCACTTT. Amino acid sequence: CAISDGRPNSPLHF.

The chain joins TRBV5-8 to TRBJ1-1, with 8 bases fitting TRBD1. Germline CDR1 is SGHTS and CDR2 is YDEGEE. V was pared by 4 bases and J by 1 base, with 6 bases of the junction left unmatched. The CDR3 has 15 residues. In DNA, the CDR3 is TGTGCCAGCAGCACGGGACAGGATCAGAACACTGAAGCTTTCTTT. Amino acids: CASSTGQDQNTEAFF. The full variable domain, with the rest looked up from reference TRBV5-8 and TRBJ1-1, is EAGVTQSPTHLIKTRGQQATLRCSPISGHTSVYWYQQALGLGLQFLLWYDEGEERNRGNFPPRFSGRQFPNYSSELNVNALELEDSALYLCASSTGQDQNTEAFFGQGTRLTVV.